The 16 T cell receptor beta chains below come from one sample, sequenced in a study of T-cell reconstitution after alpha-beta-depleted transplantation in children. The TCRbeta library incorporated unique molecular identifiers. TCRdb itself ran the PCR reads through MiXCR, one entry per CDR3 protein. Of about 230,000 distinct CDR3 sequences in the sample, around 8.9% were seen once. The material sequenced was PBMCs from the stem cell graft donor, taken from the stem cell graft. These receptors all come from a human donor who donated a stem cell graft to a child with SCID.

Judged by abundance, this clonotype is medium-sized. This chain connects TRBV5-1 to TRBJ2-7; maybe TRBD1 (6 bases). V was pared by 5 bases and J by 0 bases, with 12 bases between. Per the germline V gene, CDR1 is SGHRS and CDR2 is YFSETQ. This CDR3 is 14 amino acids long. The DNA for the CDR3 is TGCGCCAGCAGTGTCCAGGGGAGCTCCTACGAGCAGTACTTC. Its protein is CASSVQGSSYEQYF.

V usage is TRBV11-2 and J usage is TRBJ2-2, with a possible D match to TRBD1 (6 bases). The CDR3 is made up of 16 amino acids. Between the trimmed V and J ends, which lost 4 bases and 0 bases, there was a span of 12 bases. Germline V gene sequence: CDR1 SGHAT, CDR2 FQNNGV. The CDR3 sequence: CASSSRQAPNTGELFF. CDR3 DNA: TGTGCCAGCAGCTCGCGACAGGCTCCGAACACCGGGGAGCTGTTTTTT.

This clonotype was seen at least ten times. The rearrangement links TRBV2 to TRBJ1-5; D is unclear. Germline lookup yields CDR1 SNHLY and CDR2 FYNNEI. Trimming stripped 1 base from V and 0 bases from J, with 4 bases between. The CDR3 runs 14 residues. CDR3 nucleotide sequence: TGTGCCAGCAGTGAAGTTGGTAGCAATCAGCCCCAGCATTTT. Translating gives CASSEVGSNQPQHF.

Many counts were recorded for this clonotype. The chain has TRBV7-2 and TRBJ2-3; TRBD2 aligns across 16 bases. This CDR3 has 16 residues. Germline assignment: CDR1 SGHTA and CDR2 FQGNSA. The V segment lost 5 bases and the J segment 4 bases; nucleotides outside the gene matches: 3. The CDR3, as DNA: TGTGCCAGCAGCCGGGGACTAGCGGGGGGGCCAGATACGCAGTATTTT. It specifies CASSRGLAGGPDTQYF. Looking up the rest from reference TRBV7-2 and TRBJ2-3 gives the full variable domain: GAGVSQSPSNKVTEKGKDVELRCDPISGHTALYWYRQSLGQGLEFLIYFQGNSAPDKSGLPSDRFSAERTGGSVSTLTIQRTQQEDSAVYLCASSRGLAGGPDTQYFGPGTRLTVL.

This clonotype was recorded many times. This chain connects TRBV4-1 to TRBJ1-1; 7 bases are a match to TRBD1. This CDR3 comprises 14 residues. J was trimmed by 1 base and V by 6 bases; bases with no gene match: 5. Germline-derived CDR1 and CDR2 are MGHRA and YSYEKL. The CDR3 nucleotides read TGCGCCAGCAGATTCCGACAGGGGAACACTGAAGCTTTCTTT. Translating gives CASRFRQGNTEAFF.

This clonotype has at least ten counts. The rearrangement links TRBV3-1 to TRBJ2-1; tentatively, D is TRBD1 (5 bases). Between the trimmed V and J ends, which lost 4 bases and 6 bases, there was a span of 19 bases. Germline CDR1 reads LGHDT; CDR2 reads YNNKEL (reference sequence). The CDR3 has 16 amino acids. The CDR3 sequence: CASSRGAANFVNEQFF. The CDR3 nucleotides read TGTGCCAGCAGCCGTGGGGCCGCCAATTTCGTCAATGAGCAGTTCTTC.

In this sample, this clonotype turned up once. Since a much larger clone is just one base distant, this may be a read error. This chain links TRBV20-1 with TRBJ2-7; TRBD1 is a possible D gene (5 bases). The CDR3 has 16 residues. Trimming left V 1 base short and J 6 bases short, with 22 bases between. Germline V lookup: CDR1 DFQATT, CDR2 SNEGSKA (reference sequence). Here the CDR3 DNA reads TGCAGTGCTAGAGGCAGTATATCGGCAGGGCCGTTCGAGCAGTACTTC. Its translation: CSARGSISAGPFEQYF.

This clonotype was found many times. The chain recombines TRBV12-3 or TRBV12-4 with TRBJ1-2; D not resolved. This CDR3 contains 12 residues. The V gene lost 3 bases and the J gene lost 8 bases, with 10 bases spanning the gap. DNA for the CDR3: TGTGCCAGCAGTTTGGAAGGGAGGGGCTACACCTTC. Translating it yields CASSLEGRGYTF.

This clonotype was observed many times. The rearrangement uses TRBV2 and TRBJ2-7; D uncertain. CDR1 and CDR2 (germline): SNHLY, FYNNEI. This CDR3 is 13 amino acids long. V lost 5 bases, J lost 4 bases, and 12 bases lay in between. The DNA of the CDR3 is TGTGCCAGCAGTCCCCCCTTCGCGTACGAGCAGTACTTC. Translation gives CASSPPFAYEQYF.

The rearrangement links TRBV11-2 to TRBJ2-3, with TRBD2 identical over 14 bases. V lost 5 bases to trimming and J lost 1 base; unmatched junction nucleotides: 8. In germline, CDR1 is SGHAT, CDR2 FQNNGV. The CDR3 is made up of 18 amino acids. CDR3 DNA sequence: TGTGCCAGCAGCGTGACTAGCGGGGGGGCGCTGGGCACAGATACGCAGTATTTT. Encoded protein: CASSVTSGGALGTDTQYF.

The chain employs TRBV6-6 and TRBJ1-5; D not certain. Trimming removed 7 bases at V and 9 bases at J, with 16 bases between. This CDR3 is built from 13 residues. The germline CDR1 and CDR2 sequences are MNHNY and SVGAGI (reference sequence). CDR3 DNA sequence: TGTGCCAGCACTTCCGGGTCGGGGTTGCCCCAGCATTTT. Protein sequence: CASTSGSGLPQHF.

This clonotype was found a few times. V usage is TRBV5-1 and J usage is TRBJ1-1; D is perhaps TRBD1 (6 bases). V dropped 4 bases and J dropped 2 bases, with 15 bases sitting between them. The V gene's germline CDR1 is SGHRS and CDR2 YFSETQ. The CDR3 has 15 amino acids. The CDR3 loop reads CASSGGQVYNTEAFF. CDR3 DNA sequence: TGCGCCAGCAGCGGGGGACAAGTGTATAACACTGAAGCTTTCTTT.

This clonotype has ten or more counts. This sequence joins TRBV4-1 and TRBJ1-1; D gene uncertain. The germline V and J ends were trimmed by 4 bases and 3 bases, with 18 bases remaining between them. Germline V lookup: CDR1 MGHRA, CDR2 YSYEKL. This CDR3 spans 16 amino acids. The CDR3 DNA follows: TGCGCCAGCAGCCTACCGGACTTAGTGAGGTACACTGAAGCTTTCTTT. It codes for CASSLPDLVRYTEAFF.

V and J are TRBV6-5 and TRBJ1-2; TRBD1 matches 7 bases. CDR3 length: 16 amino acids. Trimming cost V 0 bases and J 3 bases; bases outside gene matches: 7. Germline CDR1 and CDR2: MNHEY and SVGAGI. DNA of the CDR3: TGTGCCAGCAGTTACTCGAACGCAGGGGGTGACTATGGCTACACCTTC. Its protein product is CASSYSNAGGDYGYTF.

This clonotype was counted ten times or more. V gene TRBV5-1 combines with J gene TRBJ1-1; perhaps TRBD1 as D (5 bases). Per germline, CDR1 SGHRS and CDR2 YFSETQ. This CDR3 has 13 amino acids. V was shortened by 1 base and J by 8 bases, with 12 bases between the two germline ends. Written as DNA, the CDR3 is TGCGCCAGCAGCTTGATCGACAGTACCGAAGCTTTCTTT. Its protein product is CASSLIDSTEAFF.

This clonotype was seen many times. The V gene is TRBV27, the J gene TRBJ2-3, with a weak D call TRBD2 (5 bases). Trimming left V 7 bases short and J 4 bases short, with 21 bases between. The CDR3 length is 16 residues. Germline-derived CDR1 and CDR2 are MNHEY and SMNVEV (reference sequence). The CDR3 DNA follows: TGTGCCAGCAAAGACATGGCGGCTTTTAGCGCAGATACGCAGTATTTT. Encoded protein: CASKDMAAFSADTQYF.